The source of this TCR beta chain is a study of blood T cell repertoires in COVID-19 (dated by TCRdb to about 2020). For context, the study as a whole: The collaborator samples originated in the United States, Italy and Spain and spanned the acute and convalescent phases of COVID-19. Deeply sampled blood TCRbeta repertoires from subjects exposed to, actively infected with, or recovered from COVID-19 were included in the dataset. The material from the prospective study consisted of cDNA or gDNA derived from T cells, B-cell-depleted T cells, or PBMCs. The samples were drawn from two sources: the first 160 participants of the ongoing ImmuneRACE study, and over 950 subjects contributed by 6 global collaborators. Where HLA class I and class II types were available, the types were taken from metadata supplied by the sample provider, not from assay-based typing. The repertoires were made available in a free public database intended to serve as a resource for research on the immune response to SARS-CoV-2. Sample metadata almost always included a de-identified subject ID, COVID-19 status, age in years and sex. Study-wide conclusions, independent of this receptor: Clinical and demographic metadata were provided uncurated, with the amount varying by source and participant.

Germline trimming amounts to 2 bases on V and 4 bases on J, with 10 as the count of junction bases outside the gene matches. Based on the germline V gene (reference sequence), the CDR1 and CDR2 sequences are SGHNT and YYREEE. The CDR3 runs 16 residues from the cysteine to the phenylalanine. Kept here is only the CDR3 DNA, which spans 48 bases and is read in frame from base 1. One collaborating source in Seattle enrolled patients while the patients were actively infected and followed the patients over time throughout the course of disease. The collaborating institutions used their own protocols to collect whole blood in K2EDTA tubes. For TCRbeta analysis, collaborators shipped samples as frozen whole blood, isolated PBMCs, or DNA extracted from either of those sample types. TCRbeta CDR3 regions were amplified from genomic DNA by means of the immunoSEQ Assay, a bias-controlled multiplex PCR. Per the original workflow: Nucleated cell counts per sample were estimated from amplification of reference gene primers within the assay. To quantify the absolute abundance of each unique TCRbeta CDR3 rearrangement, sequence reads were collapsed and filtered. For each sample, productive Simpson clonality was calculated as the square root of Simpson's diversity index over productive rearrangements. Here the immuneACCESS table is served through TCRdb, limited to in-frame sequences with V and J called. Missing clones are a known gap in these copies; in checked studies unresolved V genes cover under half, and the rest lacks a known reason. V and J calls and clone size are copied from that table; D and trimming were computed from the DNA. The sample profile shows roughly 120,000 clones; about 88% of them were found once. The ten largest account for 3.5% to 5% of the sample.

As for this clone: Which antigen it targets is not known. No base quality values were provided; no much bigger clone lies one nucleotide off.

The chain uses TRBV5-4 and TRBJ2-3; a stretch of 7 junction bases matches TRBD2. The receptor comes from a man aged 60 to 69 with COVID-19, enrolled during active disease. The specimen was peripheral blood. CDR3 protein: CASSLTQGLEADTQYF. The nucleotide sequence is TGTGCCAGCAGCTTAACACAAGGACTAGAGGCAGATACGCAGTATTTT.